One sample yielded the 21 T cell receptor beta chains listed below, sequenced in a study of yellow fever vaccine responses in identical twins. TCRdb reprocessed the RT-PCR reads via MiXCR and lists one record per CDR3 protein. Of about 13,000 distinct CDR3 sequences in the sample, about four fifths were seen once. The specimen was T cells from blood (PBMCs), unsorted or a sorted subset (not recorded which), collected before or after yellow fever vaccination (not recorded which). Every receptor here comes from a woman aged 18-29 years who received the yellow fever vaccine.

The J gene is TRBJ2-1, the V gene TRBV5-1, with D possibly matching TRBD1 (6 bases). This CDR3 is 13 amino acids long. V dropped 6 bases and J dropped 3 bases, with 10 bases sitting between them. Germline-derived CDR1 and CDR2 are SGHRS and YFSETQ. CDR3 region: CASMRQDYNEQFF. Written as DNA, the CDR3 is TGCGCCAGCATGAGACAGGACTACAATGAGCAGTTCTTC.

The V and J genes are TRBV2 and TRBJ2-7; D ambiguous. Between the trimmed V and J ends, which lost 0 bases and 4 bases, there was a span of 4 bases. From germline, CDR1 is SNHLY and CDR2 FYNNEI. This CDR3 has 12 amino acids. The CDR3 DNA reads as TGTGCCAGCAGTGAAGCGCTATACGAGCAGTACTTC. This gives the protein CASSEALYEQYF. Looking up the rest from reference TRBV2 and TRBJ2-7 gives the full variable domain: EPEVTQTPSHQVTQMGQEVILRCVPISNHLYFYWYRQILGQKVEFLVSFYNNEISEKSEIFDDQFSVERPDGSNFTLKIRSTKLEDSAMYFCASSEALYEQYFGPGTRLTVT.

This clonotype has more than one count but fewer than ten. This rearrangement joins TRBV4-1 to TRBJ1-1, with TRBD1 as a possible D gene (5 bases). The germline V gene encodes CDR1 MGHRA and CDR2 YSYEKL. V shed 1 base and J shed 4 bases, with 16 bases lying between them. This CDR3 is 16 amino acids long. The CDR3 here is CASSQVWDQGPTEAFF. For the CDR3, the DNA is TGCGCCAGCAGCCAAGTGTGGGACCAGGGACCCACTGAAGCTTTCTTT.

V and J are TRBV18 and TRBJ2-7; D ambiguous. Germline loops: CDR1 KGHSH, CDR2 LQKENI. V was cut by 4 bases and J by 4 bases, with 17 bases left in between. The CDR3 is 15 residues long. The CDR3, as DNA: TGTGCCAGCTCACTACCCGAAACAACGAATTACGAGCAGTACTTC. Encoded protein: CASSLPETTNYEQYF.

This chain uses TRBV11-1 with TRBJ2-2, with D unclear. This CDR3 is built from 11 residues. Trimming pared 2 bases from V and 5 bases from J, leaving 0 bases between. The germline V gene has CDR1 SGHAT and CDR2 FQDESV (reference sequence). The CDR3 DNA sequence: TGTGCCAGCAGCTTAACCGGGGAGCTGTTTTTT. As protein: CASSLTGELFF. The complete variable domain, with remaining parts taken from reference TRBV11-1 and TRBJ2-2, reads EAEVAQSPRYKITEKSQAVAFWCDPISGHATLYWYRQILGQGPELLVQFQDESVVDDSQLPKDRFSAERLKGVDSTLKIQPAELGDSAMYLCASSLTGELFFGEGSRLTVL.

The CDR3 DNA reads TGCAGCCACTCCCCCGGAGCGACAGATACGCAGTATTTT. This gives the protein CSHSPGATDTQYF. The gene calls are TRBV29-1 and TRBJ2-3; D not resolved. The V gene lost 8 bases and the J gene lost 3 bases, with 15 bases spanning the gap. Germline assignment: CDR1 SQVTM and CDR2 ANQGSEA. CDR3 size: 13 residues.

The rearrangement links TRBV10-1 to TRBJ2-1; perhaps TRBD2 as D (5 bases). Trimming shortened V by 0 bases and J by 0 bases, and 9 bases separated the two germline ends. The CDR3 has 16 residues. CDR1 is WNHNN, CDR2 SYGVQD, per germline (reference sequence). CDR3 loop: CASSESTGSSYNEQFF. The DNA of the CDR3 is TGCGCCAGCAGTGAGTCGACGGGAAGCTCCTACAATGAGCAGTTCTTC.

This clonotype was counted a few times. V is TRBV6-5 and J is TRBJ2-3; 10 bases align to TRBD1. CDR3 length: 17 amino acids. Germline values: CDR1 MNHEY, CDR2 SVGAGI. Germline trimming cut 0 bases from V and 7 bases from J; bases unmatched to any gene: 10. The CDR3 is CASSYSGSGTGDYTQYF. CDR3 coding DNA: TGTGCCAGCAGTTACTCGGGGTCCGGGACAGGGGATTATACGCAGTATTTT.

The V and J genes are TRBV29-1 and TRBJ2-7; weak D call: TRBD2 (6 bases). The ends were cut back, 4 bases at V and 2 bases at J, with 12 bases in the middle. Germline V lookup: CDR1 SQVTM, CDR2 ANQGSEA. The CDR3 contains 13 residues. The CDR3 sequence is CSVGGIAPYEQYF. Here the CDR3 DNA reads TGCAGCGTTGGCGGGATCGCACCCTACGAGCAGTACTTC.

The chain carries TRBV29-1 and TRBJ1-1; D unresolved. Trimming left V 2 bases short and J 1 base short, with 8 bases between. The CDR3 has 13 amino acids. CDR1 and CDR2 (germline): SQVTM, ANQGSEA. The CDR3 DNA reads TGCAGCGTTGAATTGCCCGAGAACACTGAAGCTTTCTTT. It encodes CSVELPENTEAFF.

CDR3 sequence: CASSQDQASAIQADTQYF. DNA for the CDR3: TGTGCCAGCAGCCAAGATCAGGCGTCGGCGATTCAGGCAGATACGCAGTATTTT. The rearrangement uses TRBV14 and TRBJ2-3; D unresolved. Germline CDR1 is SGHDN and CDR2 is FVKESK. The V end lost 0 bases, the J end lost 4 bases, and 20 bases lay between the germline ends. CDR3 length: 18 amino acids.

The chain is built from TRBV19 and TRBJ2-7; D is perhaps TRBD2 (6 bases). V was trimmed by 3 bases and J by 5 bases, leaving 11 bases between them. This CDR3 has 13 residues. Germline V lookup: CDR1 LNHDA, CDR2 SQIVND (reference sequence). The DNA of the CDR3 is TGTGCCAGTAGTATCGGGGGTGTCGACGAGCAGTACTTC. Translating gives CASSIGGVDEQYF.

The chain is built from TRBV29-1 and TRBJ2-7; D unresolved. There are 13 residues in the CDR3. Germline V gives CDR1 SQVTM, CDR2 ANQGSEA. V was pared by 4 bases and J by 3 bases, with 13 bases between. The CDR3 bases are TGCAGCGTTGGCAGGCCGAATATCTACGAGCAGTACTTC. This sequence encodes CSVGRPNIYEQYF.

On this clonotype: An end of the junction differs from the germline gene, which may be a read error. This sequence joins TRBV15 and TRBJ2-3; 11 nucleotides match TRBD2. CDR1 LNHNV and CDR2 YYDKDF come from the germline V gene (reference sequence). The CDR3 is made up of 17 amino acids. CDR3 bases: TGTACCACCAGCAAACGCAAAACTAGCGGGAGTGATGATACGCAGTATTTT. This codes for CTTSKRKTSGSDDTQYF.

This clonotype came up a few times. This chain connects TRBV9 to TRBJ2-1; 9 bases are a match to TRBD2. Germline trimming cut 0 bases from V and 5 bases from J; bases unmatched to any gene: 12. The germline CDR1 and CDR2 sequences are SGDLS and YYNGEE. The CDR3 contains 18 residues. The CDR3 loop is CASSVVTSGYHANNEQFF. In DNA, the CDR3 is TGTGCCAGCAGCGTAGTAACTAGCGGGTACCACGCTAACAATGAGCAGTTCTTC.

This chain links TRBV6-2 or TRBV6-3 with TRBJ2-1; TRBD1 matches 10 bases. V shed 2 bases and J 8 bases; nucleotides not matched to a gene: 9. This CDR3 contains 16 residues. The germline gives CDR1 MNHEY, CDR2 SVGEGT. The CDR3 DNA sequence: TGTGCCAGCAGTTACGGTTGGGGACAGGGGCTCGATGAGCAGTTCTTC. Translating it yields CASSYGWGQGLDEQFF.

The chain carries TRBV28 and TRBJ2-7; possibly TRBD2 for D (6 bases). This CDR3 is built from 16 residues. The ends were cut back, 3 bases at V and 7 bases at J, with 22 bases in the middle. Germline-derived CDR1 and CDR2 are MDHEN and SYDVKM. CDR3 residues: CASSFGSAGTATEQYF. CDR3 nucleotide sequence: TGTGCCAGCAGTTTCGGGTCGGCGGGGACCGCTACGGAGCAGTACTTC. The full variable domain, in which reference TRBV28 and TRBJ2-7 provide the parts outside the CDR3, is DVKVTQSSRYLVKRTGEKVFLECVQDMDHENMFWYRQDPGLGLRLIYFSYDVKMKEKGDIPEGYSVSREKKERFSLILESASTNQTSMYLCASSFGSAGTATEQYFGPGTRLTVT.

This clonotype was detected a few times. The chain carries TRBV12-3 or TRBV12-4 and TRBJ2-7; D is ambiguous. The CDR3 contains 15 residues. Trimming removed 6 bases from V and 0 bases from J, with 15 bases in between. The CDR3 coding sequence is TGTGCCAGCAGCGAGGACCCCCGCAACTCCTACGAGCAGTACTTC. Translated: CASSEDPRNSYEQYF.

The chain joins TRBV3-1 to TRBJ2-1; no firm D call. CDR3 length: 13 residues. Trimming pared 1 base from V and 9 bases from J, leaving 10 bases between. Germline CDR1 and CDR2: LGHDT and YNNKEL (reference sequence). The DNA for the CDR3 is TGTGCCAGCAGCCAAGGTACATCAGGTGAGCAGTTCTTC. Protein product: CASSQGTSGEQFF.

J is TRBJ2-7 and V is TRBV20-1, with 9 bases lining up with TRBD1. Germline loops: CDR1 DFQATT, CDR2 SNEGSKA (reference sequence). V was clipped by 4 bases and J by 4 bases; unmatched bases: 2. This CDR3 is 12 amino acids long. The CDR3 sequence is CSAMDRGYEQYF. The DNA for the CDR3 is TGCAGTGCTATGGACAGGGGATACGAGCAGTACTTC.

This clonotype was counted between two and nine times. This sequence joins TRBV25-1 and TRBJ2-1; no clear D gene. The V and J ends lost 5 bases and 5 bases respectively, with 4 bases between them. The CDR3 extends over 11 amino acids. The germline V gene encodes CDR1 MGHDK and CDR2 SYGVNS. The CDR3 region is CASSPNNEQFF. The DNA of the CDR3 is TGTGCCAGCAGTCCGAACAATGAGCAGTTCTTC.